A few counts support the clone carrying this TCR beta chain. As yet, its antigen is unknown. The germline gives CDR1 SGHRS, CDR2 YFSETQ. The CDR3 covers 15 residues. V lost 5 bases and J 0 bases, leaving 12 bases between the germline ends. Every isolated RNA sample was fully reverse transcribed, so sequencing captured expressed TCRB transcripts. About 3.57 million reads were obtained on average from naive, central memory and regulatory T cell samples. Produced via immunoSEQ multiplex PCR; TCRdb's table is partial and in-frame only. The sample yields 600,000 to 700,000 clones, around 12% seen once. The data are from a study of beta chain features in type 1 diabetes. Study findings and constraints: More deletions and fewer insertions at VDJ junctions were found in patients with type 1 diabetes. It was possible that PCR favored shorter templates, equally so in patients and controls. Among all four CD4+ subsets, Type 1 diabetes patients had TCRB CDR3s that were moderately but significantly shorter.

In total, each donor contributed a single heparinised blood draw that averaged around 110 mL. Material: naive CD4+ T cells from blood. The chain couples TRBV5-1 to TRBJ2-1; D perhaps matches TRBD2 (6 bases). This receptor was identified in a man aged 25-45 years with type 1 diabetes. The CDR3 DNA sequence: TGCGCCAGCAGTACGGACGGGAGCTCCTACAATGAGCAGTTCTTC. This encodes CASSTDGSSYNEQFF. Full variable domain (rest looked up from reference TRBV5-1 and TRBJ2-1): KAGVTQTPRYLIKTRGQQVTLSCSPISGHRSVSWYQQTPGQGLQFLFEYFSETQRNKGNFPGRFSGRQFSNSRSEMNVSTLELGDSALYLCASSTDGSSYNEQFFGPGTRLTVL.